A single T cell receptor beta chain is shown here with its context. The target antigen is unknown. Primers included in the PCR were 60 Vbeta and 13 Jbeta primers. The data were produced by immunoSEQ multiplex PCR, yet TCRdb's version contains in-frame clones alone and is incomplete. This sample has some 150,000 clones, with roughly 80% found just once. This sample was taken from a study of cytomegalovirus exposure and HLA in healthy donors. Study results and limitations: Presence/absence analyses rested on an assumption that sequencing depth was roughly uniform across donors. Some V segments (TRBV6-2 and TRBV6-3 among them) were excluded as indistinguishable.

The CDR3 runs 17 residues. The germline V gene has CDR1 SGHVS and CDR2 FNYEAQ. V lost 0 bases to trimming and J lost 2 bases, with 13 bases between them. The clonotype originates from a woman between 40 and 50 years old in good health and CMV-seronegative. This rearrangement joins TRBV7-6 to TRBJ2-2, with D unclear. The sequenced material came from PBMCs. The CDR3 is CASSLALSYSNTGELFF. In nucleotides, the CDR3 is TGTGCCAGCAGCTTAGCGCTGTCATACTCAAACACCGGGGAGCTGTTTTTT.